The 21 T cell receptor beta chains reported below all come from one sample, sequenced in a study of response to subunit inactivated influenza vaccine. Each CDR3 protein is one row after TCRdb ran MiXCR on the RT-PCR reads. Of 450,000 to 600,000 distinct CDR3 sequences in the sample, less than 10% were seen once. The starting material was PBMCs from blood, obtained around 25 months after vaccination. These receptors came from a man aged 50-75 years who received an inactivated influenza vaccine.

V usage is TRBV9 and J usage is TRBJ2-5; D possibly uses TRBD1 or TRBD2 (6 bases each). Between the trimmed V and J ends, which lost 0 bases and 0 bases, there was a span of 15 bases. The germline V gene has CDR1 SGDLS and CDR2 YYNGEE. This CDR3 has 17 amino acids. Written as DNA, the CDR3 is TGTGCCAGCAGCGTAGGAGGGGGGAGATCGTACCAAGAGACCCAGTACTTC. It translates to CASSVGGGRSYQETQYF.

This clonotype came up many times. The chain couples TRBV25-1 to TRBJ2-1; D might be TRBD2 (6 bases). Germline lookup yields CDR1 MGHDK and CDR2 SYGVNS. V was pared by 4 bases and J by 7 bases, with 14 bases between. CDR3 length: 14 residues. This chain's CDR3 is CASSAVQEGNEQFF. The CDR3 region has the DNA TGTGCCAGCAGTGCGGTTCAGGAGGGTAATGAGCAGTTCTTC.

At least ten counts were recorded for this clonotype. Here the CDR3 DNA reads TGTGCCAGCAGCCCATCCCACCCCCCACAGGGTTACGAGCAGTACTTC. This encodes CASSPSHPPQGYEQYF. The V and J genes are TRBV4-2 and TRBJ2-7, with a possible D match to TRBD1 (6 bases). The CDR3 loop spans 16 amino acids. Trimming stripped 4 bases from V and 4 bases from J, with 20 bases between. Germline V gives CDR1 LGHNA, CDR2 YNFKEQ.

V and J are TRBV20-1 and TRBJ1-2, with D unresolved. Germline CDR1 reads DFQATT; CDR2 reads SNEGSKA (reference sequence). The CDR3 runs 12 residues. Trimming left V 3 bases short and J 3 bases short, with 8 bases between. In nucleotides, the CDR3 is TGCAGTGCTAGTGTCCCAGACTATGGCTACACCTTC. Translation gives CSASVPDYGYTF.

This chain uses TRBV5-1 with TRBJ2-1, with D unresolved. Per the germline V gene, CDR1 is SGHRS and CDR2 is YFSETQ. CDR3 length: 12 amino acids. Trimming removed 4 bases from V and 8 bases from J, with 10 bases in between. The CDR3 nucleotides are TGCGCCAGCAGCCCCGGGTTCGATGAGCAGTTCTTC. Protein product: CASSPGFDEQFF.

The chain recombines TRBV2 with TRBJ1-1, with a weak D call TRBD1 (6 bases). This CDR3 spans 14 amino acids. Trimming stripped 6 bases from V and 4 bases from J, with 15 bases between. Germline CDR1 and CDR2: SNHLY and FYNNEI. CDR3 DNA sequence: TGTGCCAGCAGCCCGGAGGGGGTCTCCACTGAAGCTTTCTTT. Its protein product is CASSPEGVSTEAFF.

The chain joins TRBV6-2 or TRBV6-3 to TRBJ2-3, with TRBD2 matching 9 bases. V lost 2 bases to trimming and J lost 3 bases; unmatched junction nucleotides: 6. Germline values: CDR1 MNHEY, CDR2 SVGEGT. This CDR3 region has 16 residues. CDR3 DNA sequence: TGTGCCAGCAGTTACGGGGGCCTAGCGGGAACAGATACGCAGTATTTT. Translation gives CASSYGGLAGTDTQYF.

In its sample, this clonotype was seen a few times. The rearrangement links TRBV7-2 to TRBJ2-1, with D maybe TRBD1 (6 bases). V lost 5 bases to trimming and J lost 8 bases, with 13 bases between them. The germline V gene has CDR1 SGHTA and CDR2 FQGNSA. The CDR3 sequence is 13 residues long. As DNA, the CDR3 is TGTGCCAGCAGCCCCAGGGGCAGCGATGAGCAGTTCTTC. It is translated as CASSPRGSDEQFF. The complete variable domain, with remaining parts taken from reference TRBV7-2 and TRBJ2-1, reads GAGVSQSPSNKVTEKGKDVELRCDPISGHTALYWYRQSLGQGLEFLIYFQGNSAPDKSGLPSDRFSAERTGGSVSTLTIQRTQQEDSAVYLCASSPRGSDEQFFGPGTRLTVL.

V is TRBV7-6 and J is TRBJ2-3, with 9 bases identical to TRBD2. Germline V gene lookup returns CDR1 SGHVS and CDR2 FNYEAQ. J was trimmed by 2 bases and V by 1 base; bases with no gene match: 7. CDR3 length: 17 residues. In nucleotides, the CDR3 is TGTGCCAGCAGCTTAGATTCTAGCGGGATTTCCACAGATACGCAGTATTTT. It translates to CASSLDSSGISTDTQYF.

The chain recombines TRBV3-1 with TRBJ2-7; 9 bases are a match to TRBD2. The germline gives CDR1 LGHDT, CDR2 YNNKEL (reference sequence). With V trimmed by 1 base and J by 2 bases, 3 bases remained unmatched. The CDR3 is made up of 15 amino acids. The CDR3 nucleotides read TGTGCCAGCAGCCAAGGAGCGGGGGGCACCTACGAGCAGTACTTC. This translates into CASSQGAGGTYEQYF.

The sample holds a few counts of this clonotype. V is TRBV20-1 and J is TRBJ1-1; perhaps TRBD1 as D (6 bases). The CDR3 sequence is 12 residues long. Germline loops: CDR1 DFQATT, CDR2 SNEGSKA (reference sequence). V shed 0 bases and J shed 10 bases, with 12 bases lying between them. The CDR3: CSARDGGRGAFF. The CDR3 DNA sequence: TGCAGTGCTAGAGATGGGGGGCGGGGAGCTTTCTTT.

This sequence joins TRBV3-1 and TRBJ2-7; 9 nucleotides match TRBD1. V lost 4 bases to trimming and J lost 7 bases; unmatched junction nucleotides: 5. CDR3 length equals 13 residues. Germline values: CDR1 LGHDT, CDR2 YNNKEL (reference sequence). Here the CDR3 reads CASSRGQGQEQYF. CDR3 nucleotide sequence: TGTGCCAGCAGCCGGGGACAGGGACAAGAGCAGTACTTC.

This clonotype was counted a few times. The chain combines TRBV29-1 with TRBJ2-2; 10 positions match TRBD2. Trimming at V came to 6 bases and at J to 6 bases, leaving 13 bases not matched to a gene. Germline CDR1 and CDR2: SQVTM and ANQGSEA. The CDR3 runs to 16 residues. CDR3 nucleotides: TGCAGCGTCCTCCTAGCGGGAGTAAAATTTCCCGGGGAGCTGTTTTTT. It translates to CSVLLAGVKFPGELFF.

V usage is TRBV5-6 and J usage is TRBJ1-4, with 10 bases fitting TRBD1. After removal of 3 bases from V and 10 bases from J, the junction contained 6 bases not matched to a gene. This CDR3 contains 14 residues. Germline V lookup: CDR1 SGHDT, CDR2 YYEEEE. The CDR3 sequence is CASSSRDRGGKLFF. DNA for the CDR3: TGTGCCAGCAGCTCCAGGGACAGGGGAGGAAAACTGTTTTTT.

This clonotype was counted only a few times. This chain uses TRBV7-8 with TRBJ2-1; D is unclear. Germline V CDR1 and CDR2: SGHVS, FQNEAQ. The CDR3 runs 14 residues. Trimming took off 1 base at V and 8 bases at J, with 12 bases between the two ends. This CDR3 reads CASSLGVGIHEQFF. Here the CDR3 DNA reads TGTGCCAGCAGCTTAGGGGTGGGAATCCATGAGCAGTTCTTC.

This clonotype was observed a handful of times. The chain has TRBV28 and TRBJ2-1; D uncertain. V dropped 7 bases and J dropped 8 bases, with 18 bases sitting between them. The CDR3 is made up of 14 amino acids. Looked up from germline, CDR1 is MDHEN and CDR2 is SYDVKM. This CDR3 is CASKSHLSIHEQFF. CDR3 sequence (DNA): TGTGCCAGCAAATCACACCTGAGCATCCATGAGCAGTTCTTC.

This clonotype has only a few counts. This rearrangement joins TRBV20-1 to TRBJ2-7, with 13 bases identical to TRBD2. Trimming took 0 bases from V and 0 from J; bases not matched to a gene: 11. Per germline, CDR1 DFQATT and CDR2 SNEGSKA (reference sequence). CDR3 length: 19 amino acids. CDR3 in DNA: TGCAGTGCTAGAGATCCCGGGACTAGCGGGGTCCTTTACTCCTACGAGCAGTACTTC. Its protein product is CSARDPGTSGVLYSYEQYF.

This clonotype was seen ten or more times. The genes are TRBV12-3 or TRBV12-4 and TRBJ1-2; D call uncertain. The CDR3 is 15 amino acids. V was cut by 5 bases and J by 5 bases, with 18 bases left in between. As DNA, the CDR3 is TGTGCCAGCAGTCCGGGCCACAGTGGACCATATGGCTACACCTTC. This sequence encodes CASSPGHSGPYGYTF.

The sample holds a few counts of this clonotype. The chain joins TRBV6-5 to TRBJ1-6; a possible D gene is TRBD1 (5 bases). V dropped 3 bases and J dropped 3 bases, with 12 bases sitting between them. Germline V gene sequence: CDR1 MNHEY, CDR2 SVGAGI. The CDR3 is 16 residues long. The CDR3 sequence: CASSYTAQVYNSPLHF. In DNA form, the CDR3 reads TGTGCCAGCAGTTATACAGCACAGGTCTATAATTCACCCCTCCACTTT.

This chain joins TRBV5-6 and TRBJ1-2; D not resolved. V was clipped by 4 bases and J by 2 bases, with 12 bases between them. In germline, CDR1 is SGHDT, CDR2 YYEEEE. The CDR3 loop spans 14 amino acids. In nucleotides, the CDR3 is TGTGCCAGCAGCCCGAGGATTGAGAACTATGGCTACACCTTC. Encoded protein: CASSPRIENYGYTF.

The chain uses TRBV12-3 or TRBV12-4 and TRBJ2-1, with no clear D. The length of the CDR3 is 13 residues. V was cut by 3 bases and J by 9 bases, with 12 bases left in between. CDR3 region: CASSLEGVTEQFF. The CDR3 nucleotides read TGTGCCAGCAGTTTGGAAGGTGTGACTGAGCAGTTCTTC.